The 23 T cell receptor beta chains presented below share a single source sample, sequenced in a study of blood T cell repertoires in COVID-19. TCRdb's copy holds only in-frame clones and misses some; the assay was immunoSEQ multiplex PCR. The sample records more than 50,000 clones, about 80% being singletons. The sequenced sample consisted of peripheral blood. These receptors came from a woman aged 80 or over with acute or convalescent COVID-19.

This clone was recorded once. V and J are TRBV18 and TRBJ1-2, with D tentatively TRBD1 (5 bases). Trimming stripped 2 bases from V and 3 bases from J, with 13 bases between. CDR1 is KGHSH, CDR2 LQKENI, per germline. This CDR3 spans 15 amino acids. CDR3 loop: CASSPSGGVDYGYTF. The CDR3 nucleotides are TGTGCCAGCTCACCAAGCGGGGGAGTGGACTATGGCTACACCTTC.

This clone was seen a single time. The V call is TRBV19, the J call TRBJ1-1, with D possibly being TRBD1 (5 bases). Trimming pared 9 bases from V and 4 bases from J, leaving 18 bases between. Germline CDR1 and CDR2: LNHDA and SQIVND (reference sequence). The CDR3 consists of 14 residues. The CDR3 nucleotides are TGTGCCAGCGCAGTGGGGGGGGTGTCCACTGAAGCTTTCTTT. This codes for CASAVGGVSTEAFF.

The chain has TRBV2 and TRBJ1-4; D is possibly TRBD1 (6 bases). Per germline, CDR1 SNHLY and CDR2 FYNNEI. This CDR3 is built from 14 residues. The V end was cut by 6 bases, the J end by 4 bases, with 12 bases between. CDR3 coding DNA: TGTGCCAGCAGAGTCGGACAGAATAATGAAAAACTGTTTTTT. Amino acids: CASRVGQNNEKLFF.

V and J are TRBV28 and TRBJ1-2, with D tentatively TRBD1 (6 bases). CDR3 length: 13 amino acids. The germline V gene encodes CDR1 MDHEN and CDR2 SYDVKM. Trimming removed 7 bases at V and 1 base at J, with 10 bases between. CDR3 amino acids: CASTEDSNYGYTF. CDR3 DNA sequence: TGTGCCAGCACCGAGGACAGTAACTATGGCTACACCTTC.

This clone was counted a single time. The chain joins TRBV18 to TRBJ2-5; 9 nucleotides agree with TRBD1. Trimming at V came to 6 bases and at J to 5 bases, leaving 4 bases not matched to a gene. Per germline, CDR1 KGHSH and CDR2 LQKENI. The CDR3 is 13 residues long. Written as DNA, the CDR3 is TGTGCCAGCTCCACCGGACAGGGGGAGACCCAGTACTTC. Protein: CASSTGQGETQYF. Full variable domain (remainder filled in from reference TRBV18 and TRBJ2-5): NAGVMQNPRHLVRRRGQEARLRCSPMKGHSHVYWYRQLPEEGLKFMVYLQKENIIDESGMPKERFSAEFPKEGPSILRIQQVVRGDSAAYFCASSTGQGETQYFGPGTRLLVL.

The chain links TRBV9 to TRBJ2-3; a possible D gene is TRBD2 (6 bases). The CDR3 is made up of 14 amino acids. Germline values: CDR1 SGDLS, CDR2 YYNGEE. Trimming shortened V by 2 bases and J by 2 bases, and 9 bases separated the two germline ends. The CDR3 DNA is TGTGCCAGCAGCGTTAGCGGAGCCACAGATACGCAGTATTTT. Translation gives CASSVSGATDTQYF.

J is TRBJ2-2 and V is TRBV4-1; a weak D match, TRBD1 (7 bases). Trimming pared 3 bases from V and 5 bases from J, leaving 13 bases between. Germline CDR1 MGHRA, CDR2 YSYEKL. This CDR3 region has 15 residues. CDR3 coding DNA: TGCGCCAGCAGCCAGGCAGGGGGGATTACCGGGGAGCTGTTTTTT. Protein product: CASSQAGGITGELFF.

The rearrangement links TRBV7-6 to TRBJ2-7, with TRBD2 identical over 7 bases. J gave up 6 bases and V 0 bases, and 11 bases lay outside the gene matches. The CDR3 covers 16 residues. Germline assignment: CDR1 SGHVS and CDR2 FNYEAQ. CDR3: CASSLAGEGGPFEQYF. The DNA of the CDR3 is TGTGCCAGCAGCTTAGCGGGGGAGGGAGGGCCATTCGAGCAGTACTTC.

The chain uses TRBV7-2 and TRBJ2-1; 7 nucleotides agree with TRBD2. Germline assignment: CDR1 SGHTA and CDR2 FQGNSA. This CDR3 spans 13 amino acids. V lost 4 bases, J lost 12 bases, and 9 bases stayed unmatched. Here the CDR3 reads CASSSERDLVQFF. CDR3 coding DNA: TGTGCCAGCAGCTCTGAGCGGGATCTGGTGCAGTTCTTC.

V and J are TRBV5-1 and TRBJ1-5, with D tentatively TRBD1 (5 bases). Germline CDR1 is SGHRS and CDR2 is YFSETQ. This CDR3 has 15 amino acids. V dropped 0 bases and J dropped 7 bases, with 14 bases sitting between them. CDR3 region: CASSLGQGGGQPQHF. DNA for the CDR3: TGCGCCAGCAGCTTGGGGCAGGGAGGAGGACAGCCCCAGCATTTT.

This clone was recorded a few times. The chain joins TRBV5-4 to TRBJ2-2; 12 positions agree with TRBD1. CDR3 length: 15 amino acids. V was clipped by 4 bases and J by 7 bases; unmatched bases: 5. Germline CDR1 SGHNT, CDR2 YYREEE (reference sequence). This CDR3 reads CASSHRDRGHGELFF. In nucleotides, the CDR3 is TGTGCCAGCAGCCACCGGGACAGGGGGCACGGGGAGCTGTTTTTT.

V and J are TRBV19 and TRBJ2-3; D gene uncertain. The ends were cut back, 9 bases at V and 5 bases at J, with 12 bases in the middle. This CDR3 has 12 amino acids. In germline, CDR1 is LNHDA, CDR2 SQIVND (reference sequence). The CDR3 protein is CASRQSGDTQYF. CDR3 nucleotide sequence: TGTGCCAGCCGACAAAGTGGAGATACGCAGTATTTT.

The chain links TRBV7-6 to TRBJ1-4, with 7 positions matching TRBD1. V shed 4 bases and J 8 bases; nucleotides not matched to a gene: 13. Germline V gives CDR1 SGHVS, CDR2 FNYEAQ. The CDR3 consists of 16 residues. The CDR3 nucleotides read TGTGCCAGCAGCTCAATAGCGCCAGGGGGTGGCGAAAAACTGTTTTTT. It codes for CASSSIAPGGGEKLFF.

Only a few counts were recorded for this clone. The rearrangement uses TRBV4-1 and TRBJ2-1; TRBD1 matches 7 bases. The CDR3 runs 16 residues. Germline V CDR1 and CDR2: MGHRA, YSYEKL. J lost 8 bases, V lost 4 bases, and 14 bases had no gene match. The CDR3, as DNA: TGCGCCAGCAGCCCAAAACCGGGACAGTCCGGGTATGAGCAGTTCTTC. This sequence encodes CASSPKPGQSGYEQFF.

The CDR3 sequence is CASSPGLAASYEQYF. CDR3 DNA sequence: TGTGCCAGCAGCCCGGGACTAGCGGCCTCCTACGAGCAGTACTTC. The V call is TRBV5-5, the J call TRBJ2-7, with TRBD2 matching over 11 bases. V dropped 4 bases and J dropped 0; count of bases not matched to a gene: 3. The CDR3 runs 15 residues. Germline CDR1 SGHKS, CDR2 YYEKEE (reference sequence).

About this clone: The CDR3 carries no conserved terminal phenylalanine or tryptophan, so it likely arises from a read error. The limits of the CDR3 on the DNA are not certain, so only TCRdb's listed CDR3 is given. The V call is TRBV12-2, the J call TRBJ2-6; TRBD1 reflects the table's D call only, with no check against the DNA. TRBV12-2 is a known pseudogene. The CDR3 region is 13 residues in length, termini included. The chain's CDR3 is CASRLVTAGTYYV.

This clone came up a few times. The CDR3 nucleotides are TGTGCCAGCAACAGACCAGCAGCTGGAAACACCATATATTTT. Its protein is CASNRPAAGNTIYF. The rearrangement uses TRBV28 and TRBJ1-3; D gene uncertain. The CDR3 spans 14 residues. The V gene lost 7 bases and the J gene lost 2 bases, with 12 bases spanning the gap. The germline V gene encodes CDR1 MDHEN and CDR2 SYDVKM. Combining the CDR3 with reference TRBV28 and TRBJ1-3 gives the whole variable domain DVKVTQSSRYLVKRTGEKVFLECVQDMDHENMFWYRQDPGLGLRLIYFSYDVKMKEKGDIPEGYSVSREKKERFSLILESASTNQTSMYLCASNRPAAGNTIYFGEGSWLTVV.

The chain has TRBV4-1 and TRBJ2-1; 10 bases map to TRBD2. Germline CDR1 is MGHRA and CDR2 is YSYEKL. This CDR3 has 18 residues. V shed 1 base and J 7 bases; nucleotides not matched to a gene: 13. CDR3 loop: CASSQGPVMASGGNEQFF. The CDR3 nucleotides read TGCGCCAGCAGCCAAGGACCAGTTATGGCTAGCGGGGGTAATGAGCAGTTCTTC.

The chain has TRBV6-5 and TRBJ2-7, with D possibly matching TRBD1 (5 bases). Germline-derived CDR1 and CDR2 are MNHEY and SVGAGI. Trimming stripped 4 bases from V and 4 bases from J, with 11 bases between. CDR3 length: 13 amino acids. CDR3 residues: CASSFNQGYEQYF. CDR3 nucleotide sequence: TGTGCCAGCAGTTTCAACCAGGGATACGAGCAGTACTTC.

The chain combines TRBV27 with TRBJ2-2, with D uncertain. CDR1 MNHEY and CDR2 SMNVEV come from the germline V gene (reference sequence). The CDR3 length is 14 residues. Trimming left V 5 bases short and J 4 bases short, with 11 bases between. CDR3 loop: CASSPISLTGELFF. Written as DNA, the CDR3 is TGTGCCAGCAGTCCCATCAGTCTCACCGGGGAGCTGTTTTTT.

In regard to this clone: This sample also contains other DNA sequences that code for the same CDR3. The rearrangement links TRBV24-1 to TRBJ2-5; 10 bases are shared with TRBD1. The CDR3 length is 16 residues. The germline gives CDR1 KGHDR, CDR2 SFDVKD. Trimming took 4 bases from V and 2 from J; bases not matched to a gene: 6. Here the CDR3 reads CATSDTTDRGQETQYF. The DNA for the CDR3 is TGTGCCACCAGTGACACTACGGACAGGGGGCAAGAGACCCAGTACTTC.

In DNA form, the CDR3 reads TGTGCCAGCACCCAGGGGAGAAACACTGAAGCTTTCTTT. This sequence encodes CASTQGRNTEAFF. J is TRBJ1-1 and V is TRBV2, with D perhaps matching TRBD1 (6 bases). The germline V gene encodes CDR1 SNHLY and CDR2 FYNNEI. This CDR3 has 13 amino acids. Trimming took 7 bases from V and 2 from J, leaving 11 bases between them. Based on the CDR3 plus reference TRBV2 and TRBJ1-1, the full variable domain is EPEVTQTPSHQVTQMGQEVILRCVPISNHLYFYWYRQILGQKVEFLVSFYNNEISEKSEIFDDQFSVERPDGSNFTLKIRSTKLEDSAMYFCASTQGRNTEAFFGQGTRLTVV.

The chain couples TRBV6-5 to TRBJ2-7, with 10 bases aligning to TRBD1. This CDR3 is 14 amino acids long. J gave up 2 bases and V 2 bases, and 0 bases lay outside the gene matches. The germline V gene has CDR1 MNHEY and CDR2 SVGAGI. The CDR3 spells CASSYGQGAYEQYF. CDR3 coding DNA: TGTGCCAGCAGTTACGGACAGGGGGCCTACGAGCAGTACTTC.